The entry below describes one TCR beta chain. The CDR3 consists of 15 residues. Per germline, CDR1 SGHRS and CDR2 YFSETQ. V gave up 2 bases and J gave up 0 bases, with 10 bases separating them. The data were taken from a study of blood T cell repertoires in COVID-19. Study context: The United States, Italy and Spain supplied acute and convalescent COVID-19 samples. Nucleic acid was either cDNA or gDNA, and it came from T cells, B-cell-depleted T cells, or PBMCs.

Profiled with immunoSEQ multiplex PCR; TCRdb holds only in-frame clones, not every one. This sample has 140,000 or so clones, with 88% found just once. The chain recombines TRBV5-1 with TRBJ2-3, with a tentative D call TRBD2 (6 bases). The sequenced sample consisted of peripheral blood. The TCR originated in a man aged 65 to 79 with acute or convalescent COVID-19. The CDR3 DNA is TGCGCCAGCAGCTTTGGGGGGACCAGCACAGATACGCAGTATTTT. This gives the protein CASSFGGTSTDTQYF.